The entry that follows covers one T cell receptor (beta chain) sequence. Its antigen is still unknown. An end of the junction differs from the germline gene, which may be a read error. The cysteine opens and the phenylalanine closes a CDR3 of 18 amino acids. Only the CDR3 part of the read is kept: 54 bases, read in frame from the first base. The germline V gene (reference sequence) provides CDR1 LGHDT and CDR2 YNNKEL. The data are from a study of T-cell reconstitution after alpha-beta-depleted transplantation in children (TCRdb year 2016). About the study as a whole: Using TCR repertoire profiling, the study quantitatively followed how T-cell immune reconstitution unfolded in children after TCRalphabeta/CD19-depleted allogeneic hematopoietic cell transplantation.

Receptors were amplified or captured by PCR. TCRdb records Illumina HiSeq 2500 as the sequencer. To normalize quantification of the TCRbeta repertoire, the TCR libraries were built with molecular barcoding that relied on unique molecular identifiers. TCRdb passed the public sequencing reads through fastp at Q25 and MiXCR, retaining productive beta sequences. Entries are consolidated by CDR3 protein sequence, retaining the most common genes and DNA. The sample profile shows some 390,000 distinct CDR3 sequences; roughly 20% of them were found once. 3.5% to 4% of the sample goes to the ten largest clones.

This TCR came from a human donor who donated a stem cell graft to a child with acute myeloid leukemia. The sequence joins TRBV3-1 to TRBJ2-1; the best D guess is TRBD2, with 5 bases matching. The specimen was PBMCs from the stem cell graft donor, collected from the stem cell graft. In nucleotide form, the sequence is TGTGCCTGCAGTTTGGTATTGGGAGTTACTAACTCCTACAATGAGCAGTTCTTC. This encodes CACSLVLGVTNSYNEQFF.